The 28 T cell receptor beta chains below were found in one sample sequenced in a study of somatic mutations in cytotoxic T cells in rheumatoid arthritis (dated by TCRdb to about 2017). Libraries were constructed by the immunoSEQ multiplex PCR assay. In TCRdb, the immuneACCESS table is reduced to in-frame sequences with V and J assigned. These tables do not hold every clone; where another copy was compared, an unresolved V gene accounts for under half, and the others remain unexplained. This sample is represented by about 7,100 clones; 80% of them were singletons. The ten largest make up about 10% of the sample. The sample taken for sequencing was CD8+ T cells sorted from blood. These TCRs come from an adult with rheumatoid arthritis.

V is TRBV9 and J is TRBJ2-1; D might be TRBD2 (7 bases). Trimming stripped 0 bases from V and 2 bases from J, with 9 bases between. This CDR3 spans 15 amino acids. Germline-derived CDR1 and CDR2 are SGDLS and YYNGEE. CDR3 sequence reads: CASSVAGGPYNEQFF. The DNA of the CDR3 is TGTGCCAGCAGCGTAGCGGGGGGCCCCTACAATGAGCAGTTCTTC.

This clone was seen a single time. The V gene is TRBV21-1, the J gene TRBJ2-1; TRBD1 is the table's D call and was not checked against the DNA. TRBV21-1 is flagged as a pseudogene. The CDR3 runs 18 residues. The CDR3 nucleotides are TGTGCCAGCAGCAAAGGAAAGGGGACAGGGACCTGCTACAATGAGCAGTTCTTC. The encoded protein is CASSKGKGTGTCYNEQFF.

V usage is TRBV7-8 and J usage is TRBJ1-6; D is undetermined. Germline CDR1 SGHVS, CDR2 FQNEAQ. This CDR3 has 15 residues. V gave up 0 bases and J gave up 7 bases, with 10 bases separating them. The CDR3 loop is CASSLAPGSNSPLHF. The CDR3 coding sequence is TGTGCCAGCAGCTTAGCGCCCGGTTCAAATTCACCCCTCCACTTT.

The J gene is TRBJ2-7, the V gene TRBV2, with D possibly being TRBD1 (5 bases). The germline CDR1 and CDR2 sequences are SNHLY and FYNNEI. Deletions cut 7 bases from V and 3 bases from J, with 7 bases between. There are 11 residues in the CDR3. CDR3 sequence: CASMGRYEQYV. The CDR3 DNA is TGTGCCAGCATGGGGCGCTACGAGCAGTACGTC.

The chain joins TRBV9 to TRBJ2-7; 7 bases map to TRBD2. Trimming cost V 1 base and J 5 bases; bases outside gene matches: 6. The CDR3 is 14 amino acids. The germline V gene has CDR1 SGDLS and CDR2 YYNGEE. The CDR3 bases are TGTGCCAGCAGCGTACGGGCGGGGGTCAACGAGCAGTACTTC. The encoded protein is CASSVRAGVNEQYF.

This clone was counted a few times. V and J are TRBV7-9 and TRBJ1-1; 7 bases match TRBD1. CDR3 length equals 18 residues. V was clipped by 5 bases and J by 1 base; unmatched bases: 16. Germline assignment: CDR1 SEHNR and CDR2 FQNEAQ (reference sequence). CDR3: CASSGEGQTYAGNTEAFF. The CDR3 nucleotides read TGTGCCAGCAGCGGGGAGGGACAGACCTATGCGGGGAACACTGAAGCTTTCTTT.

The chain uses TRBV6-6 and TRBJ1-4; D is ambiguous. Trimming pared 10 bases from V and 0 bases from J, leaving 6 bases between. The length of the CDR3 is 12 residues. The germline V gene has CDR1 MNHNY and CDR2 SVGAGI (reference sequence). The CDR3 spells CAIRTTNEKLFF. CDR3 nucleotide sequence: TGTGCCATCAGGACAACTAATGAAAAACTGTTTTTT.

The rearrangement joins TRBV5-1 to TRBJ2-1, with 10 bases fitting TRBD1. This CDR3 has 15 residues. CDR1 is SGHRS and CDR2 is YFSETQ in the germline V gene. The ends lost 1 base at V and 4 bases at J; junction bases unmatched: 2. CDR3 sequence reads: CASSLKDRGYNEQFF. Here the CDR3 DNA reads TGCGCCAGCAGCTTGAAGGACAGGGGGTACAATGAGCAGTTCTTC. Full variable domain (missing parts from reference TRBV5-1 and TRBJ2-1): KAGVTQTPRYLIKTRGQQVTLSCSPISGHRSVSWYQQTPGQGLQFLFEYFSETQRNKGNFPGRFSGRQFSNSRSEMNVSTLELGDSALYLCASSLKDRGYNEQFFGPGTRLTVL.

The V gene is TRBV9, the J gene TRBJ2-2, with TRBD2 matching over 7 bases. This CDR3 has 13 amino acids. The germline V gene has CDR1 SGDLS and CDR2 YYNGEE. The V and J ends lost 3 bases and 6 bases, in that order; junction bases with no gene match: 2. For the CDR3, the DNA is TGTGCCAGCAGCGCCGGACTAGCCGGGGAGCTGTTTTTT. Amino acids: CASSAGLAGELFF.

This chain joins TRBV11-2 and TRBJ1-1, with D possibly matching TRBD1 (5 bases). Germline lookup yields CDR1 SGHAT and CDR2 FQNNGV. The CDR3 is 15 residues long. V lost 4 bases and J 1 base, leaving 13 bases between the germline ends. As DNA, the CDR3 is TGTGCCAGCAGCTCTACCTGGGGGGGGAACACTGAAGCTTTCTTT. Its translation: CASSSTWGGNTEAFF.

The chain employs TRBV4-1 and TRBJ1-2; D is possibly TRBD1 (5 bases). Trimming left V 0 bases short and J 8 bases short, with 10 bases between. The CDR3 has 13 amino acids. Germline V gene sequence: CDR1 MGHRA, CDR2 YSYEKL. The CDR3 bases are TGCGCCAGCAGCCAAGAGGGACCGACAGGCTACACCTTC. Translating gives CASSQEGPTGYTF.

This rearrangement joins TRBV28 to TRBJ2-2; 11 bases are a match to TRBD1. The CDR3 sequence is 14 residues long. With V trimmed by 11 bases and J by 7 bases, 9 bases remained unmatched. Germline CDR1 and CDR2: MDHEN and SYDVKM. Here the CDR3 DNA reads TGTGCCGGATCCCGGACAGGGGGCGGCGGGGAGCTGTTTTTT. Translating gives CAGSRTGGGGELFF.

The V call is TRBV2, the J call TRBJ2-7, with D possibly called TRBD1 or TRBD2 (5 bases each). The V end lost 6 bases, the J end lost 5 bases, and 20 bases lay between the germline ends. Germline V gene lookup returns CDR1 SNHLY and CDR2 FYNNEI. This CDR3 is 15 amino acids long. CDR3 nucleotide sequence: TGTGCCAGCAGCCCGGGACCCTATGAACACAACGAGCAGTACTTC. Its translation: CASSPGPYEHNEQYF.

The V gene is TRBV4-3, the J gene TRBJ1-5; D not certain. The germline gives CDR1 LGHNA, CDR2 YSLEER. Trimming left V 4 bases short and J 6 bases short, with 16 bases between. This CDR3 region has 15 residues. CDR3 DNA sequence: TGCGCCAGCAGCCCCTCGCTGGGTTCGGGTCAGCCCCAGCATTTT. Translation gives CASSPSLGSGQPQHF.

Here the CDR3 DNA reads TGTGCCAGCAGCTCCGCCGGGACAGGGGGCCCCTATGGCTACACCTTC. This translates into CASSSAGTGGPYGYTF. The J gene is TRBJ1-2, the V gene TRBV27; 12 bases match TRBD1. Germline loops: CDR1 MNHEY, CDR2 SMNVEV (reference sequence). The CDR3 contains 16 residues. Germline trimming cut 6 bases from V and 4 bases from J; bases unmatched to any gene: 9.

The CDR3 is CASSLKGITGELFF. The CDR3 nucleotides read TGTGCCAGCAGCTTGAAAGGGATTACCGGGGAGCTGTTTTTT. This chain uses TRBV5-4 with TRBJ2-2; no clear D. Trimming removed 1 base at V and 5 bases at J, with 9 bases between. The CDR3 sequence is 14 residues long. Germline assignment: CDR1 SGHNT and CDR2 YYREEE (reference sequence). Combining the CDR3 with reference TRBV5-4 and TRBJ2-2 gives the whole variable domain ETGVTQSPTHLIKTRGQQVTLRCSSQSGHNTVSWYQQALGQGPQFIFQYYREEENGRGNFPPRFSGLQFPNYSSELNVNALELDDSALYLCASSLKGITGELFFGEGSRLTVL.

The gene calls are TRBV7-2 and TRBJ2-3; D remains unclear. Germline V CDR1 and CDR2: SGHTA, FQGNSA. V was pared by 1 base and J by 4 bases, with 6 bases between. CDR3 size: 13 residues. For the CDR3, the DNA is TGTGCCAGCAGCTTAGTTGACGCAGATACGCAGTATTTT. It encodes CASSLVDADTQYF.

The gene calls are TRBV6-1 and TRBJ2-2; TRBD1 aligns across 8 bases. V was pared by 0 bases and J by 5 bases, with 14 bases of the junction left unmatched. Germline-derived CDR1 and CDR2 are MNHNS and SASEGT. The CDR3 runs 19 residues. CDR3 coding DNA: TGTGCCAGCAGTGAAGCCCCCTGGCAGGGGGCGGAAAAAACCGGGGAGCTGTTTTTT. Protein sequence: CASSEAPWQGAEKTGELFF.

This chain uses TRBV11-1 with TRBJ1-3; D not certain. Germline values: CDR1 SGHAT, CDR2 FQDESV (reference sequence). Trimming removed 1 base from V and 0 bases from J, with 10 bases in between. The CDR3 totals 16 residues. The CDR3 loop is CASSLVGSRSGNTIYF. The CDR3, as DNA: TGTGCCAGCAGCTTAGTGGGCAGCCGCTCTGGAAACACCATATATTTT. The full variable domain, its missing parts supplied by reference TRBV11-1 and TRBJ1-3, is EAEVAQSPRYKITEKSQAVAFWCDPISGHATLYWYRQILGQGPELLVQFQDESVVDDSQLPKDRFSAERLKGVDSTLKIQPAELGDSAMYLCASSLVGSRSGNTIYFGEGSWLTVV.

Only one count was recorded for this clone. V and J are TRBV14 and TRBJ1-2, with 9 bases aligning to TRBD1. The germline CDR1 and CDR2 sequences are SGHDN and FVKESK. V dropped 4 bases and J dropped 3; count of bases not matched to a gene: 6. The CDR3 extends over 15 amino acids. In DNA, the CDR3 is TGTGCCAGCAGCCTCTGGACAGGGGATCACTATGGCTACACCTTC. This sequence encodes CASSLWTGDHYGYTF.

The CDR3 here is CAKSDTGGSQYV. Written as DNA, the CDR3 is TGCGCCAAATCAGATACGGGGGGTTCGCAGTACGTC. The rearrangement joins TRBV10-1 to TRBJ2-7, with 7 bases that match TRBD2. This CDR3 has 12 amino acids. The V gene end was trimmed by 10 bases and the J gene end by 9 bases; junction bases not matched to a gene: 12. The V gene's germline CDR1 is WNHNN and CDR2 SYGVQD (reference sequence).

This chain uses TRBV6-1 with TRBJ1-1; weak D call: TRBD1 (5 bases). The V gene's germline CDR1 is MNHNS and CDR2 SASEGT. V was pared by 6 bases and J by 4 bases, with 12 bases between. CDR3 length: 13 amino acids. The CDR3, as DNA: TGTGCCAGCAGCCCCGGGGGGGGCACTGAAGCTTTCTTT. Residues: CASSPGGGTEAFF.

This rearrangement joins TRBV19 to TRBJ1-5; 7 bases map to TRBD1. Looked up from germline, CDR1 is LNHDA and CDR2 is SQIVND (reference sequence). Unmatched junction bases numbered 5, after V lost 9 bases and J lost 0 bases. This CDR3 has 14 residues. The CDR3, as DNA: TGTGCCAGCAATACAGGGGATAGCAATCAGCCCCAGCATTTT. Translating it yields CASNTGDSNQPQHF.

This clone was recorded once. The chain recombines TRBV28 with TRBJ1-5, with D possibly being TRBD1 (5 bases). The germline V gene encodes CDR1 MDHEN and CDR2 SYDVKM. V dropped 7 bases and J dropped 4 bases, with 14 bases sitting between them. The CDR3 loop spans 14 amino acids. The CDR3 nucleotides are TGTGCCAGCATTGCGACAGTGGATAATCAGCCCCAGCATTTT. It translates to CASIATVDNQPQHF.

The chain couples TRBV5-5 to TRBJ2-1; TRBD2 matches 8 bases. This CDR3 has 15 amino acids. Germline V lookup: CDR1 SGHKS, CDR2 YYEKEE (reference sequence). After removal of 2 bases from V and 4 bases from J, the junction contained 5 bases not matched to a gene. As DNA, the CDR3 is TGTGCCAGCAGCTTAAGCGGGGGTCGGTACAATGAGCAGTTCTTC. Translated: CASSLSGGRYNEQFF.

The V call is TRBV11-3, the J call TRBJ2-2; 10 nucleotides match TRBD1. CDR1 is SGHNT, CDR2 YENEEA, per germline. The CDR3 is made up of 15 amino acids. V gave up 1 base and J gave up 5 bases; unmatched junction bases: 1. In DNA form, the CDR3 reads TGTGCCAGCAGCTTAGGGGACAGGGGAACCGGGGAGCTGTTTTTT. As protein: CASSLGDRGTGELFF. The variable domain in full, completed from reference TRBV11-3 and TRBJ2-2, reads EAGVVQSPRYKIIEKKQPVAFWCNPISGHNTLYWYLQNLGQGPELLIRYENEEAVDDSQLPKDRFSAERLKGVDSTLKIQPAELGDSAVYLCASSLGDRGTGELFFGEGSRLTVL.

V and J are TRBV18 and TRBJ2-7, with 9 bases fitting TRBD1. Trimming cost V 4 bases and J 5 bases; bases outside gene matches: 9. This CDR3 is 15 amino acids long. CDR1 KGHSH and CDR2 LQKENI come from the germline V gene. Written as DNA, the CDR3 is TGTGCCAGCTCACGAAATTCGGGACAGGGAAACGAGCAGTACGTC. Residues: CASSRNSGQGNEQYV.

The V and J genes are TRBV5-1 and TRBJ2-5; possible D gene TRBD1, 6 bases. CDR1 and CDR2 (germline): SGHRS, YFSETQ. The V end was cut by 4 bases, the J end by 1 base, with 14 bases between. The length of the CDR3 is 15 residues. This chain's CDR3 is CASSPQAGAQETQYF. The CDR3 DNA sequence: TGCGCCAGCAGCCCCCAGGCAGGGGCCCAAGAGACCCAGTACTTC.